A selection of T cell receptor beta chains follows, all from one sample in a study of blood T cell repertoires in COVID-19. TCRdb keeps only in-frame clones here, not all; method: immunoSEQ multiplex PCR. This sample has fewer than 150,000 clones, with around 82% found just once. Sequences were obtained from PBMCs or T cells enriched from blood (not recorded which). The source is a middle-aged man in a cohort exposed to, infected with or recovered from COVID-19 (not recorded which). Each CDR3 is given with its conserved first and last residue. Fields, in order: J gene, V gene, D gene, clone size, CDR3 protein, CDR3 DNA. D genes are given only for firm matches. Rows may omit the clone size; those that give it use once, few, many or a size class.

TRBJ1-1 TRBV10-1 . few CASSQGGNTEAFF TGCGCCAGCAGTCAAGGGGGGAACACTGAAGCTTTCTTT
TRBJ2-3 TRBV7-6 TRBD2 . CASSPFSGGTDTQYF TGTGCCAGCAGCCCCTTTAGCGGGGGCACAGATACGCAGTATTTT
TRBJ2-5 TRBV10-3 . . CAISESNSQGGETQYF TGTGCCATCAGTGAGTCGAATTCCCAGGGGGGAGAGACCCAGTACTTC
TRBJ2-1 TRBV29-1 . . CSVEGASYNEQFF TGCAGCGTTGAGGGGGCATCCTACAATGAGCAGTTCTTC
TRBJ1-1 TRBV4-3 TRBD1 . CASSQGTGAGTEAFF TGCGCCAGCAGCCAAGGGACAGGGGCTGGTACTGAAGCTTTCTTT
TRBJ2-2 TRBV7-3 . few CASSLNQGSAGELFF TGTGCCAGCAGCTTAAACCAGGGCTCCGCCGGGGAGCTGTTTTTT
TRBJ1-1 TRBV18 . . CASSPREEKEAFF TGTGCCAGCTCACCCAGGGAGGAGAAAGAAGCTTTCTTT
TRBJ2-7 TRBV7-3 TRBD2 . CASSLAGAYEQYF TGTGCCAGCAGCTTAGCGGGAGCCTACGAGCAGTACTTC
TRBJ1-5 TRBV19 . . CASSISGYSNQPQHF TGTGCCAGTAGTATTTCGGGTTATAGCAATCAGCCCCAGCATTTT
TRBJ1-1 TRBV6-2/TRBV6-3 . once CASSYAQGTEAFF TGTGCCAGCAGTTATGCACAGGGCACTGAAGCTTTCTTT
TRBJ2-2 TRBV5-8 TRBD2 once CASSPGLLNTGELFF TGTGCCAGCAGCCCGGGACTATTAAACACCGGGGAGCTGTTTTTT
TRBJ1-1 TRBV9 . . CASSVAQDVSEAFF TGTGCCAGCAGCGTAGCACAGGACGTCTCTGAAGCTTTCTTT
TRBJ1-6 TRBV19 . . CASSPQSGGINSPLHF TGTGCCAGTAGTCCACAGAGCGGGGGAATCAATTCACCCCTCCACTTT
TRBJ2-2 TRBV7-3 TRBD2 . CASSLAGPGELFF TGTGCCAGCAGCCTAGCGGGCCCCGGGGAGCTGTTTTTT
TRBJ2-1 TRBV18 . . CASSSRPNGDEQFF TGTGCCAGCTCATCCAGACCCAACGGGGATGAGCAGTTCTTC
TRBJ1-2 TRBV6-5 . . CASRLRGGRSDGYTF TGTGCCAGCAGGCTCAGGGGTGGTAGAAGTGACGGCTACACCTTC
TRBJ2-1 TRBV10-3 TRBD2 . CAISDSTGGDNEQFF TGTGCCATCAGTGATTCCACCGGGGGGGACAATGAGCAGTTCTTC
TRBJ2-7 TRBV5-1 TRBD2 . CASSFGGRSENEQYF TGCGCCAGCAGCTTCGGCGGGAGGTCAGAGAACGAGCAGTACTTC
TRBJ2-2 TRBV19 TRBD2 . CASLSGLHTGELFF TGTGCCAGTCTTAGCGGGCTCCACACCGGGGAGCTGTTTTTT
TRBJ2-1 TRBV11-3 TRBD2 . CASSLGLAEQFF TGTGCCAGCAGCTTAGGACTAGCCGAGCAGTTCTTC
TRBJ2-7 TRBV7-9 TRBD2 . CASSLVAGAGEQYF TGTGCCAGCAGCTTAGTAGCGGGGGCGGGCGAGCAGTACTTC
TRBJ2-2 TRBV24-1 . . CATSDPGRGSTGELFF TGTGCCACCAGTGACCCGGGGAGGGGGTCGACCGGGGAGCTGTTTTTT
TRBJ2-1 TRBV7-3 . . CASSLDRYPYNEQFF TGTGCCAGCAGCTTAGACAGGTATCCCTACAATGAGCAGTTCTTC
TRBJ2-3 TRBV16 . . CASSQRNSGDTQYF TGTGCCAGCAGCCAAAGGAACTCAGGGGATACGCAGTATTTT
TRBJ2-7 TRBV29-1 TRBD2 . CSVSLLAGEVYEQYF TGCAGCGTTTCCCTACTAGCGGGAGAAGTCTACGAGCAGTACTTC
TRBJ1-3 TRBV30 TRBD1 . CAWSVPGTGVGNTIYF TGTGCCTGGAGTGTCCCCGGGACAGGGGTTGGAAACACCATATATTTT
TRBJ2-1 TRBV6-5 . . CASRDRRASYNEQFF TGTGCCAGCAGAGATAGGAGGGCCTCCTACAATGAGCAGTTCTTC
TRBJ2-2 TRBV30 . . CAWLIGVGMAGELFF TGTGCCTGGTTAATCGGGGTGGGGATGGCCGGGGAGCTGTTTTTT
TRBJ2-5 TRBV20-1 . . CSASRGAHQETQYF TGCAGTGCTAGTCGCGGTGCGCACCAAGAGACCCAGTACTTC
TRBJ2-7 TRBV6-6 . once CASRPGAGKNEQYF TGTGCCAGCAGGCCGGGAGCAGGGAAGAACGAGCAGTACTTC
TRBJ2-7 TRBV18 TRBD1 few CASSPSAGGGEQYF TGTGCCAGCTCACCATCGGCAGGGGGTGGCGAGCAGTACTTC
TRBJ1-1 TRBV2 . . CASSEAGGRTEAFF TGTGCCAGCAGTGAAGCGGGGGGGAGGACTGAAGCTTTCTTT
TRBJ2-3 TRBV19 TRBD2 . CASSVERGGTDTQYF TGTGCCAGTAGTGTCGAGCGGGGGGGCACAGATACGCAGTATTTT
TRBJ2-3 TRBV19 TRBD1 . CASQRAGTASTDTQYF TGTGCCAGCCAAAGGGCCGGGACAGCTAGCACAGATACGCAGTATTTT
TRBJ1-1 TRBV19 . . CASVSRMVPEAFF TGTGCCAGCGTTAGCCGAATGGTCCCTGAAGCTTTCTTT
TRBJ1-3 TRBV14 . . CASSLGEDGNTIYF TGTGCCAGCAGCCTCGGAGAGGATGGAAACACCATATATTTT
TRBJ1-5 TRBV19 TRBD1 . CASSQGTATNQPQHF TGTGCCAGTAGCCAGGGGACAGCCACTAATCAGCCCCAGCATTTT
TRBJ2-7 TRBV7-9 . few CASSTPLRDEQYF TGTGCCAGCAGCACCCCACTGCGAGACGAGCAGTACTTC
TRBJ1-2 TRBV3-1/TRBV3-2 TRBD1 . CASSPGTGAGGYTF TGTGCCAGCAGCCCGGGGACAGGGGCGGGTGGCTACACCTTC
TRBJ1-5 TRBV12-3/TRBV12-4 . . CASSPQENQPQHF TGTGCCAGCAGTCCACAGGAGAATCAGCCCCAGCATTTT
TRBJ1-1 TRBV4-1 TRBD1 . CASSQEIRGAEAFF TGCGCCAGCAGCCAAGAGATCAGGGGGGCTGAAGCTTTCTTT
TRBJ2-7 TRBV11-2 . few CASSPSYEQYF TGTGCCAGCAGCCCGTCCTACGAGCAGTACTTC
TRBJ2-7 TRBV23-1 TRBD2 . CASSQPRGGQYF TGCGCCAGCAGTCAACCCCGGGGGGGGCAGTACTTC
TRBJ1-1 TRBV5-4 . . CASSLRTAGSTEAFF TGTGCCAGCAGCTTGAGGACCGCGGGAAGCACTGAAGCTTTCTTT
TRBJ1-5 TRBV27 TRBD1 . CASRKGQGSNQPQHF TGTGCCAGCAGGAAGGGACAGGGAAGCAATCAGCCCCAGCATTTT
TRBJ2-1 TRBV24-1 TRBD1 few CATSDSSTGGGERGQFF TGTGCCACCAGTGATTCCTCGACAGGGGGCGGGGAGCGGGGACAGTTCTTC
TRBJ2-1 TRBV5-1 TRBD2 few CASSLMGLAGGGGNEQFF TGCGCCAGCAGCTTGATGGGACTAGCGGGAGGTGGGGGCAATGAGCAGTTCTTC
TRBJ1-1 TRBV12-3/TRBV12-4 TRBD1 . CASSLGTGLAAFF TGTGCCAGCAGTTTAGGGACAGGGCTAGCAGCTTTCTTT
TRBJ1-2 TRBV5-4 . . CASSLGQYNYGYTF TGTGCCAGCAGCTTGGGTCAGTACAACTATGGCTACACCTTC
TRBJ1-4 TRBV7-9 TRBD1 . CASSRRGQYNEKLFF TGTGCCAGCAGCCGTCGGGGACAGTATAATGAAAAACTGTTTTTT
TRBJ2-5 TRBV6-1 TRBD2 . CASSESSASGTQYF TGTGCCAGCAGTGAAAGTTCGGCTAGCGGGACCCAGTACTTC
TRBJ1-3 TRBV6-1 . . CASSVDRSLFSGNTIYF TGTGCCAGCAGTGTTGACAGGTCCCTCTTCTCTGGAAACACCATATATTTT